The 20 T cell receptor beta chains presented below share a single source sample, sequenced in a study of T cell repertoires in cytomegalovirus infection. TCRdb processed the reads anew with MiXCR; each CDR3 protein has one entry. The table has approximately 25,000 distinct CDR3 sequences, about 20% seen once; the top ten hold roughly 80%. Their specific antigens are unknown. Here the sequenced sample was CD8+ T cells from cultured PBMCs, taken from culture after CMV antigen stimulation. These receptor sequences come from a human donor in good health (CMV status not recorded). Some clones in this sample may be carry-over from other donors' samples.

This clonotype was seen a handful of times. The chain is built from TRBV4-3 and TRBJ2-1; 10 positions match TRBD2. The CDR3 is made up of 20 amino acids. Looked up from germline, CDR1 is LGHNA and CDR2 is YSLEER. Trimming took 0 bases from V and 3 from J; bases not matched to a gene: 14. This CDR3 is CASSQDWGKLAGFFYNEQFF. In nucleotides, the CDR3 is TGCGCCAGCAGCCAAGATTGGGGGAAACTAGCGGGATTTTTCTACAATGAGCAGTTCTTC.

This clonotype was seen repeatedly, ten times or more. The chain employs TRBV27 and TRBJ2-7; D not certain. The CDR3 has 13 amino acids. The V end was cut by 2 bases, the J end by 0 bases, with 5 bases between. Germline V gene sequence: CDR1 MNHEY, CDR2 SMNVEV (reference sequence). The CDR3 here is CASSLNPSYEQYF. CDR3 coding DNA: TGTGCCAGCAGTTTAAACCCCTCCTACGAGCAGTACTTC.

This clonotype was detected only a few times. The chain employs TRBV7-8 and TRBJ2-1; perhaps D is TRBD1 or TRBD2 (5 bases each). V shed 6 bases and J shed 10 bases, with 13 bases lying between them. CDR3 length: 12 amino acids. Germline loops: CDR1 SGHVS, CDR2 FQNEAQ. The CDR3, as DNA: TGTGCCAGCAGTCGAGGGGCTCGGGAGCAGTTCTTC. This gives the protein CASSRGAREQFF. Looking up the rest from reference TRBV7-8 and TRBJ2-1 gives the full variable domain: GAGVSQSPRYKVAKRGQDVALRCDPISGHVSLFWYQQALGQGPEFLTYFQNEAQLDKSGLPSDRFFAERPEGSVSTLKIQRTQQEDSAVYLCASSRGAREQFFGPGTRLTVL.

DNA of the CDR3: TGCAGTGCGCGACAAGCGGGAGCTCTGGAGACCCAGTACTTC. It specifies CSARQAGALETQYF. The rearrangement uses TRBV20-1 and TRBJ2-5; 8 bases match TRBD2. CDR1 and CDR2 (germline): DFQATT, SNEGSKA (reference sequence). J was trimmed by 5 bases and V by 6 bases; bases with no gene match: 11. CDR3 length: 14 amino acids.

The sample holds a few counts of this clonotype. This CDR3 is CSARRLAGSSYEQYF. CDR3 DNA sequence: TGCAGTGCTAGAAGACTAGCTGGTAGCTCCTACGAGCAGTACTTC. The chain employs TRBV20-1 and TRBJ2-7; the match to TRBD2 covers 7 bases. CDR1 and CDR2 (germline): DFQATT, SNEGSKA (reference sequence). Trimming at V came to 2 bases and at J to 0 bases, leaving 7 bases not matched to a gene. The CDR3 is 15 amino acids.

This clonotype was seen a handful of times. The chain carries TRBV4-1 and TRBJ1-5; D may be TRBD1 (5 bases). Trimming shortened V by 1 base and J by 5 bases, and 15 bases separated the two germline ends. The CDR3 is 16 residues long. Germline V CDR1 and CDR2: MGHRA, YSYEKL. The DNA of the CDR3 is TGCGCCAGCAGCCAAGTAGGACCGGTAGGGGATCAGCCCCAGCATTTT. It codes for CASSQVGPVGDQPQHF.

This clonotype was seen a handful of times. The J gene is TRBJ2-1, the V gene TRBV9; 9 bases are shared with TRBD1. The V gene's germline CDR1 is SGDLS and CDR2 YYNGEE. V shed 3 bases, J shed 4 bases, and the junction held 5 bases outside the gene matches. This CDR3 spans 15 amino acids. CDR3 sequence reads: CASSAFGTGYNEQFF. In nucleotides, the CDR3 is TGTGCCAGCAGCGCCTTTGGGACAGGGTACAATGAGCAGTTCTTC.

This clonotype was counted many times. The DNA for the CDR3 is TGCAGTGCTAGAAGCTGGAGGGACAGCGATCCCAATGAAAAACTGTTTTTT. The encoded protein is CSARSWRDSDPNEKLFF. The chain combines TRBV20-1 with TRBJ1-4; 7 nucleotides align to TRBD1. CDR3 length: 17 amino acids. V was pared by 2 bases and J by 5 bases, with 14 bases of the junction left unmatched. Germline V gene sequence: CDR1 DFQATT, CDR2 SNEGSKA (reference sequence).

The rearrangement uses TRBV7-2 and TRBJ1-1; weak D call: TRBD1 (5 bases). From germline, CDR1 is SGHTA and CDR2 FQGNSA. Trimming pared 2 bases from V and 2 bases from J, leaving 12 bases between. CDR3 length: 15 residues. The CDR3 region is CASSLRGGINTEAFF. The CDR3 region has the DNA TGTGCCAGCAGCTTACGGGGGGGGATAAACACTGAAGCTTTCTTT. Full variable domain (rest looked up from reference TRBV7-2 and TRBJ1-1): GAGVSQSPSNKVTEKGKDVELRCDPISGHTALYWYRQSLGQGLEFLIYFQGNSAPDKSGLPSDRFSAERTGGSVSTLTIQRTQQEDSAVYLCASSLRGGINTEAFFGQGTRLTVV.

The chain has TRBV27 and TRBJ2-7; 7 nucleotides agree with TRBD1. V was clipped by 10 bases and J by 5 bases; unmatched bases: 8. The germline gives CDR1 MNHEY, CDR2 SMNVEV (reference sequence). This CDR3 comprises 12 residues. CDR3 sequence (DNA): TGTGCCACCGGACAGGTTGCCAACGAGCAGTACTTC. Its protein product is CATGQVANEQYF.

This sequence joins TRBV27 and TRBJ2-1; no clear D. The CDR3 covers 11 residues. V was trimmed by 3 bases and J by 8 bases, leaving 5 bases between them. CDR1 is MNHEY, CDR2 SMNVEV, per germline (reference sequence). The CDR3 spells CASSFKDEQFF. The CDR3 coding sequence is TGTGCCAGCAGTTTTAAGGATGAGCAGTTCTTC.

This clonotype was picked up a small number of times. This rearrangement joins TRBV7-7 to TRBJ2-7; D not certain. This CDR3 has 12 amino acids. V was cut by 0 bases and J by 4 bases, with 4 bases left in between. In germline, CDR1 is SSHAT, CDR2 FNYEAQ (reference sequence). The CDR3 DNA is TGTGCCAGCAGCTTAGCAACATACGAGCAGTACTTC. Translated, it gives CASSLATYEQYF.

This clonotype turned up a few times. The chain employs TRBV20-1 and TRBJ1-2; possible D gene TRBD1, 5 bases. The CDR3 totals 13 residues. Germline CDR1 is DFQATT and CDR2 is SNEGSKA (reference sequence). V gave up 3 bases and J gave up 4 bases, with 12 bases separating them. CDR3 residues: CSARGGEGYGYTF. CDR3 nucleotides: TGCAGTGCTAGGGGAGGGGAGGGCTATGGCTACACCTTC.

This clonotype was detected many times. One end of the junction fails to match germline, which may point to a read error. CDR3 coding DNA: TGCGCCAGCAGAATCACGGGACATTGGCCCTCCAACGAGCAGTACTTC. It specifies CASRITGHWPSNEQYF. The rearrangement uses TRBV5-1 and TRBJ2-7; TRBD1 might be the D (6 bases). This CDR3 comprises 16 residues. From germline, CDR1 is SGHRS and CDR2 YFSETQ.

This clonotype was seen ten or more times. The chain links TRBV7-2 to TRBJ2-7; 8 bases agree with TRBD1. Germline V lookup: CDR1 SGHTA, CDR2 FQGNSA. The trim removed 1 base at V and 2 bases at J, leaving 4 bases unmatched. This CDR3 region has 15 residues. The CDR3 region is CASSLETGDTYEQYF. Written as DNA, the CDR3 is TGTGCCAGCAGCTTAGAGACAGGGGATACCTACGAGCAGTACTTC.

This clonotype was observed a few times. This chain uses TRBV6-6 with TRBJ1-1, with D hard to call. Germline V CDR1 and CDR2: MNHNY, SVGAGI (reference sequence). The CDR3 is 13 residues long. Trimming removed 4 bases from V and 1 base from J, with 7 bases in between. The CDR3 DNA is TGTGCCAGCAGTTTCGTGTGGAACACTGAAGCTTTCTTT. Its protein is CASSFVWNTEAFF.

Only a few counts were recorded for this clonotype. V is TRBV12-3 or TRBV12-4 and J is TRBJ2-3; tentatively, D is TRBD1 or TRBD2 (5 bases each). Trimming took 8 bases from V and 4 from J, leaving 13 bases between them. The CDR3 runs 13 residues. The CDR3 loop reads CASGGLIPDTQYF. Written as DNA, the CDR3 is TGTGCCAGCGGGGGTCTAATACCAGATACGCAGTATTTT.

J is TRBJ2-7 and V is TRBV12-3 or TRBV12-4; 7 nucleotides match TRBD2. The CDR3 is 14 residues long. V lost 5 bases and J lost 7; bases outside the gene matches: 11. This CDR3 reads CASSQTDEGGEQYF. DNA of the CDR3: TGTGCCAGCAGTCAAACGGACGAGGGAGGGGAGCAGTACTTC.

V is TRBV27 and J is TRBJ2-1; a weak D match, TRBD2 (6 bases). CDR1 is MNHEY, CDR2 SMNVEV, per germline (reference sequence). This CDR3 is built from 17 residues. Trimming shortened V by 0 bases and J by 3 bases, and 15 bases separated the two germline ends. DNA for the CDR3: TGTGCCAGCAGTTTATCCACGTTCGGCGGGAACTACAATGAGCAGTTCTTC. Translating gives CASSLSTFGGNYNEQFF.

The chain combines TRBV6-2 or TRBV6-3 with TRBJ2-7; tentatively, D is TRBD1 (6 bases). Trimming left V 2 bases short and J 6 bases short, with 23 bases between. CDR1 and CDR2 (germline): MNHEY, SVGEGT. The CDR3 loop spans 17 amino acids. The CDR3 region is CASSYRVTGQGTSEQYF. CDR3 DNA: TGTGCCAGCAGTTACCGGGTGACGGGACAAGGGACGTCCGAGCAGTACTTC.